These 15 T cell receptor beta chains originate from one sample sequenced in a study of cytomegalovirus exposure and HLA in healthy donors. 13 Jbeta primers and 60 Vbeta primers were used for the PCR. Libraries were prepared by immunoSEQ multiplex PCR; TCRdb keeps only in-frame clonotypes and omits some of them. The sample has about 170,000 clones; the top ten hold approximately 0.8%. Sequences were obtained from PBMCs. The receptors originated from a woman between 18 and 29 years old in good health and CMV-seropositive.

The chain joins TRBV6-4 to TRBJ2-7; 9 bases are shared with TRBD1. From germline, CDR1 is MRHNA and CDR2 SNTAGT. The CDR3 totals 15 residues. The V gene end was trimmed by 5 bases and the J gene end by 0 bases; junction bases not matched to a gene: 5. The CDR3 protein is CASSPGQGSSYEQYF. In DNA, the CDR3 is TGTGCCAGCAGTCCCGGACAGGGGAGCTCCTACGAGCAGTACTTC.

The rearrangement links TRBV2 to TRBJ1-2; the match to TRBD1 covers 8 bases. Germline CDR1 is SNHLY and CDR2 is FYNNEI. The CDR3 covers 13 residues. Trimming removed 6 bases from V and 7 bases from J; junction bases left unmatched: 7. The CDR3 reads CASSVGQGTGYTF. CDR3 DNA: TGTGCCAGCAGCGTCGGACAGGGTACTGGCTACACCTTC.

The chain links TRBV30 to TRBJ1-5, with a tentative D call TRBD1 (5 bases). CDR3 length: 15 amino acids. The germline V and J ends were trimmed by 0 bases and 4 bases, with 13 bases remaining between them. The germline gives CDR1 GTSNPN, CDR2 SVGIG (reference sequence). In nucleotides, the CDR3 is TGTGCCTGGAGTGTACGGGGGGACTTAAATCAGCCCCAGCATTTT. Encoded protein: CAWSVRGDLNQPQHF.

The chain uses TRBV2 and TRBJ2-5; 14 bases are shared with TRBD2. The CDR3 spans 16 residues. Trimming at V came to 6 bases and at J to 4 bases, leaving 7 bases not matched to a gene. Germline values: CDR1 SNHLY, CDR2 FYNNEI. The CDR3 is CASRLSTSGGGETQYF. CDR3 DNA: TGTGCCAGCAGATTGTCGACTAGCGGGGGGGGAGAGACCCAGTACTTC.

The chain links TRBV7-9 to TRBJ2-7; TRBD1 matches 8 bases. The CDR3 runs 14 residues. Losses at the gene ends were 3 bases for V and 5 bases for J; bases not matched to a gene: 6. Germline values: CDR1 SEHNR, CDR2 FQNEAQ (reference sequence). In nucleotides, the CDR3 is TGTGCCAGCAGCTTCCAGGGGGCAGTCAACGAGCAGTACTTC. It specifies CASSFQGAVNEQYF.

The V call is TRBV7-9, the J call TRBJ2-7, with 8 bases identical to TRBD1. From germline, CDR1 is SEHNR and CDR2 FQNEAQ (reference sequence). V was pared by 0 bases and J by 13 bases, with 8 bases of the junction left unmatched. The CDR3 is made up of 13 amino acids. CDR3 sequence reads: CASSLAEWDRPYF. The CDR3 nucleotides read TGTGCCAGCAGCTTAGCGGAGTGGGACAGGCCATACTTC.

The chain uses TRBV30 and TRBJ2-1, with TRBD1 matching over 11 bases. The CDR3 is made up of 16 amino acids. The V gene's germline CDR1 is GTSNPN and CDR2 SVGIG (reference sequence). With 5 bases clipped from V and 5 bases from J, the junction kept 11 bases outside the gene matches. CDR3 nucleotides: TGTGCCTGGTTAAAACCGGGACAGGGGGTTCACAATGAGCAGTTCTTC. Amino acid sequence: CAWLKPGQGVHNEQFF.

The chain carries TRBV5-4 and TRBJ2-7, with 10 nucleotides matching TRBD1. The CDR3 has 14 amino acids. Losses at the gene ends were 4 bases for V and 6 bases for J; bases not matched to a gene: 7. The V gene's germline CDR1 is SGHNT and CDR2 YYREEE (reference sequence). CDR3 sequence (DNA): TGTGCCAGCAGCCGCCCGGGACAGGGGTCCGAGCAGTACTTC. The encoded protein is CASSRPGQGSEQYF.

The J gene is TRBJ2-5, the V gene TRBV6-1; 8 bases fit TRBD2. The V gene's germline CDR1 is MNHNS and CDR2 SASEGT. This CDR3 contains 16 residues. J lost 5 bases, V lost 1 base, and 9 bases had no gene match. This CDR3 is CASSEGWSGGRETQYF. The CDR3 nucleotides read TGTGCCAGCAGTGAAGGTTGGAGCGGGGGACGGGAGACCCAGTACTTC.

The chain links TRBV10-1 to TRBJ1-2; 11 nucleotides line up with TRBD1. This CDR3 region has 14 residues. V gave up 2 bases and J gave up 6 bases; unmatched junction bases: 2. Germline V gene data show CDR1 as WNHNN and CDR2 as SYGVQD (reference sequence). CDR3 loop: CASSERGQGDGYTF. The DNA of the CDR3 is TGCGCCAGCAGTGAGCGGGGACAGGGGGATGGCTACACCTTC.

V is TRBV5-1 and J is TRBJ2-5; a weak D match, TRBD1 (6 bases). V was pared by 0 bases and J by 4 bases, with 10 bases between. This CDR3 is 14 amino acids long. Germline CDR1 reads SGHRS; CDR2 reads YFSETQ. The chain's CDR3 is CASSLDGRGETQYF. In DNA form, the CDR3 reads TGCGCCAGCAGCTTGGATGGCAGGGGAGAGACCCAGTACTTC.

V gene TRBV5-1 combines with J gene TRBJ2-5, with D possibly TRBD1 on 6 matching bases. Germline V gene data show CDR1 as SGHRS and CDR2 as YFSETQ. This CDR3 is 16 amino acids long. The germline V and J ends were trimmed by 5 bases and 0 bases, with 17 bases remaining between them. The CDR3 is CASRSVDRLYQETQYF. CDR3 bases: TGCGCCAGCAGAAGCGTCGACAGGCTGTACCAAGAGACCCAGTACTTC.

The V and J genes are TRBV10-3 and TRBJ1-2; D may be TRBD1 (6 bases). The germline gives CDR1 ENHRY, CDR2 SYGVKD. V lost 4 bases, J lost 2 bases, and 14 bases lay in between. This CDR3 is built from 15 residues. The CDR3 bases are TGTGCCATCAGTGGTGGGGGGGCTTCAAACTATGGCTACACCTTC. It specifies CAISGGGASNYGYTF.

The CDR3 nucleotides read TGTGCCAGCAGCTTAGCATCTACAACTAATGAAAAACTGTTTTTT. Encoded protein: CASSLASTTNEKLFF. The V call is TRBV11-3, the J call TRBJ1-4; D unclear. Trimming took off 1 base at V and 0 bases at J, with 6 bases between the two ends. The length of the CDR3 is 15 residues. From germline, CDR1 is SGHNT and CDR2 YENEEA.

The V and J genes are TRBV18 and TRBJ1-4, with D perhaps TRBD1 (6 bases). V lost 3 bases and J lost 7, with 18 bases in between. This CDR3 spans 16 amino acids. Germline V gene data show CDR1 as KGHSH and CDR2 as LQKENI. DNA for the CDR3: TGTGCCAGCTCACCTACATTGGACAGTTGGGCTGAAAAACTGTTTTTT. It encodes CASSPTLDSWAEKLFF.